The clone carrying this T cell receptor (beta chain) was seen repeatedly, ten times or more. What it recognizes is unknown. The CDR3 is 15 amino acids. The germline CDR1 and CDR2 sequences are DFQATT and SNEGSKA (reference sequence). J lost 3 bases, V lost 7 bases, and 10 bases had no gene match. This entry comes from a study of T-cell reconstitution after alpha-beta-depleted transplantation in children. As it was prepared, the TCRbeta library received unique molecular identifiers. TCRdb used MiXCR to reprocess the PCR reads, holding one entry per CDR3 protein. The data show about 240,000 distinct CDR3 sequences, 20% to 30% seen once. Study-wide points: T-cell numbers and diversity one year post-transplant derived largely from freshly generated T cells. Elevated TCRbeta diversity at day 60 was traced, in some patients, to surviving recipient T cells and thymic progenitors.

The sequencing here drew on PBMCs, taken before TCRalphabeta/CD19-depleted stem cell transplant. The chain links TRBV20-1 to TRBJ2-4, with 9 bases matching TRBD2. The TCR was taken from a girl aged 2 to 9 with Fanconi anemia, due to receive a stem cell transplant. CDR3 amino acids: CSVSSGRWDKNIQYF. As DNA, the CDR3 is TGCAGTGTCAGTAGCGGGAGATGGGACAAAAACATTCAGTACTTC.